This T cell receptor (delta chain) emerged from a study of Vδ1+ human thymocytes. Study observations and caveats: Despite high sort purity, 20% to 25% of thymic T cell receptor delta sequences were Vdelta2. Highly polyclonal TRG and TRD repertoires with Gaussian CDR3 length distributions appeared in thymus. Donors shared many TRG clonotypes but few TRD clonotypes. The authors advised highly purified populations and single-cell validation.

Germline CDR1 TSWWSYY, CDR2 QGS. CDR3 size: 18 residues. V gave up 5 bases and J gave up 0 bases; unmatched junction bases: 8. This clone was observed a few times. Its target is not known. Extracted RNA was reverse transcribed into cDNA. Pooled V-gene forward primers with one constant-region reverse primer generated the CDR3 amplicons by multiplex PCR. TCRdb reanalysed the multiplex PCR reads with CATT. The sample includes about 75,000 delta-chain clones, around 32% seen only once; the top ten take roughly 0.25%. Purity of the sorted Vdelta1+ thymocytes ranged from roughly 98% to 99.6%. The clonotype was recovered from a boy less than two years old who had congenital heart surgery. V and J are TRDV1 and TRDJ2, with 11 bases lining up with TRDD3. Material for sequencing was Vdelta1+ gamma-delta thymocytes from the thymus. Subset denoted: FACS-sorted CD3+ TCRalphabeta- TCRVdelta1+ TCRVdelta2- thymocytes. The CDR3 nucleotides are TGTGCTCTTGGGCAAACCATGGGGGATACGCCTTTGACAGCACAACTCTTCTTT. Amino acid sequence: CALGQTMGDTPLTAQLFF.